This T cell receptor beta chain came from a study of CXCR3-negative and CXCR3-positive naive CD8 T cells. Findings of the study overall: For CXCR3-positive naive cells, TRB CDR3s were more hydrophobic than those of CXCR3-negative naive cells.

The authors made the TRB cDNA libraries by 5' RACE using UMI labels. TCRdb reprocessed the 5' RACE reads, with one entry per CDR3 protein and no DNA. Across about 94,000 distinct CDR3 sequences, the top ten clones capture around 0.58% of the sample. CDR1 MDHEN and CDR2 SYDVKM come from the germline V gene. The CDR3 contains 18 residues. As concerns this clonotype: Its target is not known.

This TCR was recovered from a human donor in good health. Some clones in this sample may be carry-over from other donors' samples. The chain carries TRBV28 and TRBJ2-7; the D call of TRBD1 rests on TCRdb alone, since no DNA is present to check it. Sequencing was done on a sample of naive CXCR3+ CD8+ T cells from blood. The subset denotes: CD45RO-CCR7+CD27+CD95- naive CD8+ T cells expressing CXCR3 (TNR3+). The CDR3 reads CASSSAPHRDAERYEQYF.